This T cell receptor (beta chain) was documented in a study of T cells in Graves' hyperthyroidism and ophthalmopathy (dated by TCRdb to about 2019). The study in broad terms: Peripheral blood samples were taken at the time of initial diagnosis, prior to any treatment. TCR V-J signatures able to tell the groups apart were searched for in a discovery cohort of more than 90 patients, of whom more than 40 had Graves' ophthalmopathy and about 55 had stable Graves' hyperthyroidism. Prospective prediction of ophthalmopathy was tested in an independent validation cohort of fewer than 20 hyperthyroidism patients and around 16 patients who later progressed to ophthalmopathy. The 90 to 100 discovery patients were randomly split 7:3 into training and test sets. The study also compared thyroid tissue and blood T-cell repertoires from five or six Graves' hyperthyroidism patients. After blood sampling, hyperthyroidism patients were treated with methimazole at a starting dose of 30 mg daily, and ophthalmopathy patients were treated with high-dose intravenous methylprednisolone. The paper describes TCR Vbeta CDR3 sequencing of 120 to 150 peripheral blood samples, made up of 40 to 45 ophthalmopathy patients, some 80 hyperthyroidism patients and 17 progressor patients.

Moderately to severely active disease, a Clinical Activity Score of at least 3, a NOSPECS grade of at least 4, and a duration under 3 months were present in ophthalmopathy patients. The study excluded patients with uncontrolled infections, other autoimmune diseases, pregnancy or lactation. Diagnoses were established on the basis of clinical symptoms, serum thyroxine and TRAb, thyroid ultrasound, and orbital computed tomography. PBMCs were isolated from 10 ml of fresh peripheral blood by Ficoll-Paque density gradient centrifugation. Total RNA was extracted using Trizol reagent, and RNA quality was assessed on an Agilent 2100 Bioanalyzer. Per the germline V gene, MDHEN is the CDR1 and SYDVKM is the CDR2. A total of 17 residues make up the CDR3, ends included. Only the CDR3 portion is preserved as DNA: 51 bases, with reading frame beginning at the first base. The V and J ends are trimmed by 3 bases and 4 bases, leaving 22 bases between them.

This clonotype was found once. It has no known antigen specificity. Without the conserved terminal phenylalanine or tryptophan, this CDR3 likely stems from a read error. General study outcomes and caveats: Blood samples also contained most of the expanded thyroid clonotypes (frequency above 0.001), which suggests that blood repertoires may reflect thyroid immune responses. In validation, the model predicted progression to ophthalmopathy a median of roughly 6.5 months before onset, with approximately 68% sensitivity and about 72% specificity. In cross-validation, a model built on a 13 V-J signature told ophthalmopathy apart from stable hyperthyroidism with 85% to 90% sensitivity and about 81% specificity, and in testing the same model reached 80%/75%. Sample size was not statistically predetermined, and blinding of investigators to group allocation was not performed.

Amplification of TCR beta CDR3 regions was carried out from RNA transcripts. The first round of RT-PCR for the TCR CDR3 was performed with the HTBI primer set and the Qiagen OneStep RT-PCR kit. Libraries were constructed in a second round of multiplex PCR, after which size selection and purification were performed. Paired-end sequencing of the libraries was performed with 100 bp reads on an Illumina HiSeq2000. The published analysis was carried out like this. Raw data were processed with SOAPnuke, discarding reads with adapters, uncalled bases, mean Phred below 15, or no exact constant-primer or identifier match. High-quality paired reads were merged using COPE v1.2.5, and each unique nucleotide sequence was defined as a clonotype. MiTCR v1.1 was used to align clonotypes to the IMGT TRBV, TRBD and TRBJ reference segments. The analysis was restricted to V-J combinations with a frequency above 0.0001, which together covered about 99% of the repertoires. A TCS score was defined as the ratio between F50 (clonal expansion) and ExV (chaos), using BLOSUM62-based TCRdist between CDR3 peptides within each V-J. Welch's t-statistics and random forest reduced some 510 V-J features to 13, which were used in a naive Bayes classifier (R e1071). The public reads were reprocessed in TCRdb via fastp at Q25 and MiXCR, keeping in-frame beta chains. Each record represents a unique CDR3 protein, reported with the most common genes and DNA among its rows. The V and J calls follow TCRdb's processing rather than the paper's. The sample table shows about 640,000 distinct CDR3 sequences, and 20% are seen once. Of the sample, 34% is held by the ten largest clones.

In this chain, TRBV28 is recombined with TRBJ2-7; TRBD1 might be the D gene, on 5 matching bases. The specimen was blood. The receptor's source is a young man with Graves' ophthalmopathy. The base sequence is TGTGCCAGCAGTTTTTCACCCCGGACATTGGATCAATACGAGCAGTACTCC. This gives the protein CASSFSPRTLDQYEQYS.